This record concerns one T cell receptor (beta chain) sequence. This entry comes from a study of blood T cell repertoires in COVID-19. Across the study: Acute and convalescent COVID-19 samples came from the United States, Italy and Spain. Nucleic acid was either cDNA or gDNA, and it came from T cells, B-cell-depleted T cells, or PBMCs.

This CDR3 spans 14 amino acids. V was trimmed by 1 base and J by 4 bases, leaving 7 bases between them. Per the germline V gene, CDR1 is SGHTA and CDR2 is FQGNSA. In the source study's methods: Amplification of reference gene primers provided the estimated nucleated cell counts. Using immunoSEQ multiplex PCR, the repertoire was profiled, and TCRdb retains in-frame clones only, with some absent. The DNA gave D and trimming, while V, J and clone size come from that table. The sample includes 240,000 or so clones, about nine tenths of them seen just once. The sequence was obtained from a man aged 55 to 70 who had recovered from COVID-19. This chain uses TRBV7-2 with TRBJ2-2; unclear D gene. The material sequenced was peripheral blood. CDR3 sequence: CASSLEQITGELFF. The CDR3 DNA reads as TGTGCCAGCAGCTTAGAACAGATCACCGGGGAGCTGTTTTTT.